These 7 T cell receptor beta chains were sequenced from one sample in a study of Siglec-9 on CD8 T cells in melanoma. Profiled with immunoSEQ multiplex PCR; TCRdb holds only in-frame clones, not every one. Altogether around 30,000 clones are present, 80% being singletons, with the ten largest covering around 5.5%. Sample: Siglec-9- CD8+ T cells sorted from blood. These receptors were obtained from a human donor in good health.

The rearrangement links TRBV5-1 to TRBJ1-2; D is ambiguous. Trimming stripped 1 base from V and 2 bases from J, with 6 bases between. The CDR3 sequence is 13 residues long. Germline loops: CDR1 SGHRS, CDR2 YFSETQ. CDR3 residues: CASSLTSNYGYTF. DNA of the CDR3: TGCGCCAGCAGCTTGACCAGCAACTATGGCTACACCTTC.

This sequence joins TRBV27 and TRBJ2-1; tentative D call: TRBD2 (6 bases). CDR1 is MNHEY, CDR2 SMNVEV, per germline (reference sequence). The CDR3 length is 13 residues. With 4 bases removed from V and 7 bases from J, the gap between germline ends came to 11 bases. This chain's CDR3 is CASSWARGNEQFF. The CDR3 DNA follows: TGTGCCAGCAGTTGGGCTCGGGGGAATGAGCAGTTCTTC.

The chain employs TRBV10-1 and TRBJ2-1, with D tentatively TRBD2 (7 bases). With 7 bases removed from V and 9 bases from J, the gap between germline ends came to 13 bases. Per germline, CDR1 WNHNN and CDR2 SYGVQD (reference sequence). The CDR3 is 12 residues long. This chain's CDR3 is CASNGGPGEQFF. For the CDR3, the DNA is TGCGCCAGCAACGGGGGGCCGGGTGAGCAGTTCTTC.

V is TRBV4-1 and J is TRBJ2-7; D is ambiguous. CDR3 length equals 14 residues. The V end was cut by 0 bases, the J end by 6 bases, with 12 bases between. Germline CDR1 reads MGHRA; CDR2 reads YSYEKL. CDR3 in amino acids: CASSQDPGLGEQYV. In nucleotides, the CDR3 is TGCGCCAGCAGCCAAGATCCAGGCCTAGGCGAGCAGTACGTC.

The J gene is TRBJ2-1, the V gene TRBV10-2; 8 bases line up with TRBD2. CDR1 and CDR2 (germline): WSHSY, SAAADI. The ends lost 3 bases at V and 8 bases at J; junction bases unmatched: 9. This CDR3 has 15 amino acids. The CDR3: CASSERLAIGDEQFF. The CDR3 DNA sequence: TGCGCCAGCAGTGAACGACTAGCGATCGGGGATGAGCAGTTCTTC.

The genes are TRBV7-2 and TRBJ2-1; no definite D call. With 7 bases removed from V and 6 bases from J, the gap between germline ends came to 10 bases. The CDR3 length is 12 residues. Germline assignment: CDR1 SGHTA and CDR2 FQGNSA. CDR3 nucleotide sequence: TGTGCCAGCACCTTTACCCTCAATGAGCAGTTCTTC. Its protein product is CASTFTLNEQFF. Combining the CDR3 with reference TRBV7-2 and TRBJ2-1 gives the whole variable domain GAGVSQSPSNKVTEKGKDVELRCDPISGHTALYWYRQSLGQGLEFLIYFQGNSAPDKSGLPSDRFSAERTGGSVSTLTIQRTQQEDSAVYLCASTFTLNEQFFGPGTRLTVL.

The chain recombines TRBV4-1 with TRBJ2-1; D is possibly TRBD2 (6 bases). Germline values: CDR1 MGHRA, CDR2 YSYEKL. This CDR3 contains 17 residues. V was cut by 2 bases and J by 9 bases, with 23 bases left in between. CDR3 sequence reads: CASSQKVMGGDIGEQFF. In DNA form, the CDR3 reads TGCGCCAGCAGCCAAAAGGTTATGGGGGGAGATATAGGTGAGCAGTTCTTC.